This T cell receptor beta chain appears in the sequencing data of a study of T cells in Graves' hyperthyroidism and ophthalmopathy. Study-wide results and limits: Ophthalmopathy was predicted by the model a median of approximately 6.6 months ahead of onset.

After removal of 4 bases from V and 7 bases from J, the junction contained 4 bases not matched to a gene. The V gene's germline CDR1 is SGHRS and CDR2 YFSETQ. This CDR3 is 15 amino acids long. Patients aged 18 to 65 had newly diagnosed hyperthyroidism lasting under 2 months. Uncontrolled infection, other autoimmune disease, pregnancy and lactation each barred patients from inclusion. There were TCR beta CDR3 regions amplified from RNA transcripts. First-round RT-PCR with HTBI primers amplified the TCR CDR3 region. TCRdb re-called the multiplex PCR reads with MiXCR, one entry per CDR3 protein. The data show roughly 200,000 distinct CDR3 sequences, 15% to 20% seen once. This clonotype was picked up many times. Its antigen remains unknown.

The chain joins TRBV5-1 to TRBJ2-1; 14 bases agree with TRBD2. The sample taken for sequencing was blood. This clonotype was sampled from a man aged 40-55 years with Graves' hyperthyroidism. The CDR3 sequence is CASSKTSGGGNEQFF. The CDR3 DNA sequence: TGCGCCAGCAGCAAGACTAGCGGGGGGGGAAATGAGCAGTTCTTC.